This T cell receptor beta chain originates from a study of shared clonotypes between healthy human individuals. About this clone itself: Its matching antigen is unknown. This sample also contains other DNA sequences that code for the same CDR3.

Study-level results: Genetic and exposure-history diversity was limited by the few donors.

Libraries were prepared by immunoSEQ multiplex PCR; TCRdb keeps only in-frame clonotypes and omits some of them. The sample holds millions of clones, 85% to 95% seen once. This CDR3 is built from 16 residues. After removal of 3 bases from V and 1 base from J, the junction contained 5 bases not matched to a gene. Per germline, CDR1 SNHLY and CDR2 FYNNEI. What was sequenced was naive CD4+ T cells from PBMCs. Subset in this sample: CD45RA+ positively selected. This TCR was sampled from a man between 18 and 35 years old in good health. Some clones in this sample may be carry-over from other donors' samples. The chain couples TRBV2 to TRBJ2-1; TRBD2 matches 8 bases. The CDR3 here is CASSEFLAGSYNEQFF. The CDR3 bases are TGTGCCAGCAGTGAGTTTTTAGCGGGATCCTACAATGAGCAGTTCTTC.